These 27 T cell receptor beta chains came from one sample sequenced in a study of blood T cell repertoires in COVID-19. Only in-frame clones appear in the TCRdb table, and some are missing; sequencing was by immunoSEQ multiplex PCR. The sample consists of hundreds of thousands of clones, roughly 86% of them appearing once. Sample: peripheral blood. Receptors originate from a woman aged 25 to 39 with COVID-19, enrolled during active disease.

The chain couples TRBV6-4 to TRBJ2-5; D is perhaps TRBD2 (5 bases). The CDR3 runs to 14 residues. CDR1 and CDR2 (germline): MRHNA, SNTAGT. Trimming stripped 3 bases from V and 7 bases from J, with 15 bases between. CDR3 in DNA: TGTGCCAGCAGTGAGGCCGGGGATATGGGGACCCAGTACTTC. Amino acids: CASSEAGDMGTQYF.

This chain connects TRBV7-2 to TRBJ2-3; TRBD2 might be the D (7 bases). This CDR3 region has 15 residues. The germline gives CDR1 SGHTA, CDR2 FQGNSA. V lost 4 bases and J lost 1, with 12 bases in between. As DNA, the CDR3 is TGTGCCAGCAGCTCGAGGGGGGGAGGCACAGATACGCAGTATTTT. This encodes CASSSRGGGTDTQYF.

V usage is TRBV10-1 and J usage is TRBJ1-1; tentative D call: TRBD1 (5 bases). Trimming left V 4 bases short and J 0 bases short, with 6 bases between. Germline CDR1 reads WNHNN; CDR2 reads SYGVQD (reference sequence). CDR3 length: 13 residues. The CDR3 sequence: CASSGDLNTEAFF. The CDR3 region has the DNA TGCGCCAGCAGTGGGGACTTGAACACTGAAGCTTTCTTT.

This chain connects TRBV6-5 to TRBJ2-3; no definite D call. This CDR3 region has 13 residues. The germline V gene has CDR1 MNHEY and CDR2 SVGAGI. With 0 bases removed from V and 3 bases from J, the gap between germline ends came to 4 bases. The DNA of the CDR3 is TGTGCCAGCAGTTACTCTCCGACAGATACGCAGTATTTT. The encoded protein is CASSYSPTDTQYF.

V is TRBV5-1 and J is TRBJ2-7, with TRBD2 matching over 7 bases. CDR3 length equals 15 residues. Germline CDR1 and CDR2: SGHRS and YFSETQ. The ends lost 4 bases at V and 2 bases at J; junction bases unmatched: 9. CDR3 amino acids: CASSPWEGGTYEQYF. DNA for the CDR3: TGCGCCAGCAGCCCTTGGGAGGGCGGGACCTACGAGCAGTACTTC.

This rearrangement joins TRBV5-8 to TRBJ2-7; D not certain. CDR3 size: 12 residues. The germline V and J ends were trimmed by 0 bases and 2 bases, with 3 bases remaining between them. CDR1 and CDR2 (germline): SGHTS, YDEGEE. CDR3 amino acids: CASSLGAYEQYF. DNA of the CDR3: TGTGCCAGCAGCTTGGGAGCCTACGAGCAGTACTTC.

The rearrangement links TRBV30 to TRBJ2-3, with TRBD2 identical over 10 bases. V lost 4 bases, J lost 3 bases, and 4 bases stayed unmatched. Germline CDR1 is GTSNPN and CDR2 is SVGIG (reference sequence). The CDR3 has 14 amino acids. CDR3 coding DNA: TGTGCCTGGACCAGCGGGAGGGGGACAGATACGCAGTATTTT. Its translation is CAWTSGRGTDTQYF.

The chain joins TRBV5-4 to TRBJ2-1; no firm D call. The CDR3 runs 12 residues. Germline loops: CDR1 SGHNT, CDR2 YYREEE (reference sequence). V was cut by 4 bases and J by 6 bases, with 8 bases left in between. CDR3 in DNA: TGTGCCAGCAGCCCGCCGGGCAATGAGCAGTTCTTC. It is translated as CASSPPGNEQFF.

The chain uses TRBV30 and TRBJ1-2; 7 bases are shared with TRBD1. Trimming cost V 1 base and J 7 bases; bases outside gene matches: 9. CDR3 length: 14 amino acids. Per germline, CDR1 GTSNPN and CDR2 SVGIG (reference sequence). This chain's CDR3 is CAWSDLRQGRGYTF. In DNA form, the CDR3 reads TGTGCCTGGAGTGACCTGCGACAGGGTCGTGGCTACACCTTC.

The rearrangement uses TRBV9 and TRBJ1-2, with TRBD1 matching over 8 bases. V lost 3 bases and J lost 4; bases outside the gene matches: 5. Germline CDR1 and CDR2: SGDLS and YYNGEE. The CDR3 loop spans 14 amino acids. The CDR3 loop reads CASSDNRGSYGYTF. The CDR3, as DNA: TGTGCCAGCAGCGATAACAGGGGGAGCTATGGCTACACCTTC. The full variable domain, its missing parts supplied by reference TRBV9 and TRBJ1-2, is DSGVTQTPKHLITATGQRVTLRCSPRSGDLSVYWYQQSLDQGLQFLIQYYNGEERAKGNILERFSAQQFPDLHSELNLSSLELGDSALYFCASSDNRGSYGYTFGSGTRLTVV.

The rearrangement joins TRBV5-5 to TRBJ2-7, with a tentative D call TRBD2 (5 bases). The V gene lost 6 bases and the J gene lost 0 bases, with 16 bases spanning the gap. The CDR3 covers 15 residues. CDR1 and CDR2 from the germline V gene are SGHKS and YYEKEE (reference sequence). The CDR3 sequence: CASTLQEGSSYEQYF. The CDR3 DNA is TGTGCCAGCACCCTCCAAGAGGGCTCCTCCTACGAGCAGTACTTC.

The gene calls are TRBV9 and TRBJ2-7; D possibly corresponds to TRBD2 (6 bases). The CDR3 is 14 amino acids. CDR1 is SGDLS and CDR2 is YYNGEE in the germline V gene. V shed 2 bases and J shed 2 bases, with 11 bases lying between them. CDR3 region: CASSVGGATYEQYF. CDR3 DNA: TGTGCCAGCAGCGTGGGCGGGGCGACCTACGAGCAGTACTTC.

V gene TRBV5-6 combines with J gene TRBJ2-7; the D is unclear. There are 13 residues in the CDR3. From germline, CDR1 is SGHDT and CDR2 YYEEEE. Trimming took 5 bases from V and 0 from J, leaving 9 bases between them. Here the CDR3 DNA reads TGTGCCAGCAGGAGAGGCAGCTCCTACGAGCAGTACTTC. It yields the protein CASRRGSSYEQYF.

CDR3 sequence reads: CASSRSDRDYGYTF. The CDR3, as DNA: TGTGCCAGTAGCCGCTCTGACAGGGACTATGGCTACACCTTC. The chain carries TRBV19 and TRBJ1-2, with 7 bases that match TRBD1. The V gene's germline CDR1 is LNHDA and CDR2 SQIVND (reference sequence). This CDR3 has 14 amino acids. The trim removed 6 bases at V and 3 bases at J, leaving 7 bases unmatched.

The chain employs TRBV7-9 and TRBJ1-1; D is unresolved. CDR1 is SEHNR and CDR2 is FQNEAQ in the germline V gene (reference sequence). The CDR3 extends over 15 amino acids. V lost 1 base and J lost 0, with 9 bases in between. The chain's CDR3 is CASSLGQQMNTEAFF. The CDR3 DNA reads as TGTGCCAGCAGCTTAGGTCAACAGATGAACACTGAAGCTTTCTTT.

The chain recombines TRBV6-5 with TRBJ1-2, with a tentative D call TRBD1 (6 bases). This CDR3 is built from 13 residues. Trimming took 6 bases from V and 5 from J, leaving 13 bases between them. Germline V gene data show CDR1 as MNHEY and CDR2 as SVGAGI. CDR3 in DNA: TGTGCCAGCAGAAAACAGGGTGGATATGGCTACACCTTC. It is translated as CASRKQGGYGYTF.

The V and J genes are TRBV6-5 and TRBJ1-2; TRBD1 aligns across 9 bases. CDR1 is MNHEY and CDR2 is SVGAGI in the germline V gene. V lost 8 bases to trimming and J lost 0 bases; unmatched junction nucleotides: 7. The CDR3 has 15 residues. CDR3 protein: CASGRTGVANYGYTF. Here the CDR3 DNA reads TGTGCCAGCGGTAGGACAGGGGTAGCTAACTATGGCTACACCTTC.

The chain combines TRBV19 with TRBJ2-1; TRBD2 matches 10 bases. The CDR3 runs to 13 residues. Unmatched junction bases numbered 4, after V lost 10 bases and J lost 4 bases. CDR1 and CDR2 from the germline V gene are LNHDA and SQIVND (reference sequence). The CDR3 reads CAITSGKYNEQFF. DNA for the CDR3: TGTGCCATAACTAGCGGGAAATACAATGAGCAGTTCTTC.

This clone was counted ten times or more. V usage is TRBV5-1 and J usage is TRBJ2-7; 7 bases are shared with TRBD2. This CDR3 has 15 amino acids. Looked up from germline, CDR1 is SGHRS and CDR2 is YFSETQ. The V segment lost 3 bases and the J segment 1 base; nucleotides outside the gene matches: 7. CDR3 protein: CASSWGLPGSYEQYF. In DNA, the CDR3 is TGCGCCAGCAGCTGGGGACTACCCGGTTCCTACGAGCAGTACTTC.

Only a few counts were recorded for this clone. The chain combines TRBV2 with TRBJ2-3; 9 bases fit TRBD2. V was clipped by 4 bases and J by 2 bases; unmatched bases: 4. Looked up from germline, CDR1 is SNHLY and CDR2 is FYNNEI. The CDR3 has 15 amino acids. The CDR3 is CASSASGRITDTQYF. Written as DNA, the CDR3 is TGTGCCAGCAGTGCAAGCGGGAGGATCACAGATACGCAGTATTTT.

The chain is built from TRBV5-5 and TRBJ2-1; D remains unclear. The CDR3 runs to 13 residues. The germline V gene encodes CDR1 SGHKS and CDR2 YYEKEE (reference sequence). V dropped 2 bases and J dropped 10 bases, with 13 bases sitting between them. CDR3 DNA sequence: TGTGCCAGCAGCTTTCATATGCAGAACGAGCAGTTCTTC. It specifies CASSFHMQNEQFF.

The chain recombines TRBV6-6 with TRBJ2-1; maybe TRBD1 (5 bases). CDR1 MNHNY and CDR2 SVGAGI come from the germline V gene (reference sequence). The CDR3 runs 17 residues. V dropped 6 bases and J dropped 4 bases, with 22 bases sitting between them. DNA for the CDR3: TGTGCCAGCAGCCGAGACTCTTTAGGGGCCTCTTACAATGAGCAGTTCTTC. Encoded protein: CASSRDSLGASYNEQFF.

V gene TRBV19 combines with J gene TRBJ1-6, with 8 bases identical to TRBD1. This CDR3 contains 14 residues. Trimming cost V 4 bases and J 8 bases; bases outside gene matches: 4. Germline V gene lookup returns CDR1 LNHDA and CDR2 SQIVND (reference sequence). The DNA for the CDR3 is TGTGCCAGTAGTACCGACAGGGGAGATTCACCCCTCCACTTT. This codes for CASSTDRGDSPLHF.

The V gene is TRBV18, the J gene TRBJ2-1, with 8 bases lining up with TRBD2. Trimming at V came to 3 bases and at J to 6 bases, leaving 10 bases not matched to a gene. Germline-derived CDR1 and CDR2 are KGHSH and LQKENI. CDR3 length: 16 amino acids. The chain's CDR3 is CASSPPGGASGNEQFF. CDR3 bases: TGTGCCAGCTCACCTCCGGGAGGGGCCTCAGGCAATGAGCAGTTCTTC.

The chain is built from TRBV5-1 and TRBJ2-1, with 9 bases lining up with TRBD2. Per germline, CDR1 SGHRS and CDR2 YFSETQ. The J segment lost 5 bases and the V segment lost 4 bases, leaving 16 bases of the junction unmatched. There are 18 residues in the CDR3. The CDR3, as DNA: TGCGCCAGCAGCCCAATGCCCACTCGGACTAGCGATCACAATGAGCAGTTCTTC. Amino acid sequence: CASSPMPTRTSDHNEQFF.

The chain employs TRBV4-1 and TRBJ2-3; TRBD2 aligns across 11 bases. Per the germline V gene, CDR1 is MGHRA and CDR2 is YSYEKL. The V and J ends lost 0 bases and 11 bases, in that order; junction bases with no gene match: 13. The CDR3 totals 17 residues. CDR3 protein: CASSQESVALAGGGQYF. The CDR3 bases are TGCGCCAGCAGCCAAGAATCCGTCGCTCTAGCGGGAGGCGGGCAGTATTTT.

CDR3 amino acids: CASSGTPHLYGYTF. Here the CDR3 DNA reads TGTGCCAGCAGTGGGACACCTCACCTTTATGGCTACACCTTC. The chain recombines TRBV28 with TRBJ1-2, with D perhaps matching TRBD1 (6 bases). V lost 5 bases and J lost 5, with 15 bases in between. The V gene's germline CDR1 is MDHEN and CDR2 SYDVKM. The CDR3 contains 14 residues.